Following are 10 T cell receptor beta chains from one sample sequenced in a study of T cell changes during pregnancy in multiple sclerosis. Measured with immunoSEQ multiplex PCR; TCRdb has only the in-frame clones, and not every one. The data hold around 60,000 clones, with more than 90% observed a single time. The sequenced sample was peripheral blood, obtained in the second trimester of pregnancy. These receptors all stem from a female donor with multiple sclerosis, enrolled in a pregnancy study.

The DNA of the CDR3 is TGCGCCAGCAGCTGGTGGACAGATAACTATGGCTACACCTTC. Translated, it gives CASSWWTDNYGYTF. The chain combines TRBV5-1 with TRBJ1-2, with D possibly being TRBD1 (6 bases). The germline V gene has CDR1 SGHRS and CDR2 YFSETQ. This CDR3 comprises 14 residues. Trimming took off 3 bases at V and 1 base at J, with 10 bases between the two ends.

This rearrangement joins TRBV29-1 to TRBJ2-1; no firm D call. The CDR3 totals 13 residues. Trimming removed 2 bases from V and 6 bases from J, with 11 bases in between. Germline-derived CDR1 and CDR2 are SQVTM and ANQGSEA. The CDR3 DNA sequence: TGCAGCGTTGAATTCGGAGTATTCAATGAGCAGTTCTTC. Residues: CSVEFGVFNEQFF.

The chain carries TRBV7-9 and TRBJ2-1; TRBD1 matches 7 bases. The germline CDR1 and CDR2 sequences are SEHNR and FQNEAQ (reference sequence). The CDR3 sequence is 15 residues long. V gave up 1 base and J gave up 0 bases; unmatched junction bases: 0. Written as DNA, the CDR3 is TGTGCCAGCAGCTTAGGGACAGGCTCCTACAATGAGCAGTTCTTC. Protein product: CASSLGTGSYNEQFF.

The chain has TRBV25-1 and TRBJ1-1, with D perhaps matching TRBD1 (6 bases). V lost 7 bases and J 7 bases, leaving 13 bases between the germline ends. CDR3 length: 12 residues. In germline, CDR1 is MGHDK, CDR2 SYGVNS. CDR3 loop: CASINRVGEAFF. CDR3 in DNA: TGTGCCAGCATTAACAGGGTGGGTGAAGCTTTCTTT.

The V gene is TRBV27, the J gene TRBJ2-2; D may be TRBD2 (6 bases). The germline CDR1 and CDR2 sequences are MNHEY and SMNVEV (reference sequence). CDR3 length: 19 residues. Trimming removed 3 bases from V and 6 bases from J, with 26 bases in between. The CDR3: CASSFKFPPSELRSGELFF. DNA of the CDR3: TGTGCCAGCAGTTTTAAATTCCCTCCTAGCGAGCTTAGGTCCGGGGAGCTGTTTTTT.

V is TRBV9 and J is TRBJ1-3, with no clear D. Trimming cost V 0 bases and J 0 bases, with 13 bases left between them. The germline CDR1 and CDR2 sequences are SGDLS and YYNGEE. This CDR3 has 17 amino acids. The CDR3 region is CASSVGGGLSSGNTIYF. The CDR3 nucleotides are TGTGCCAGCAGCGTAGGAGGAGGCTTATCCTCTGGAAACACCATATATTTT.

This chain links TRBV25-1 with TRBJ2-2, with D possibly matching TRBD2 (5 bases). The germline CDR1 and CDR2 sequences are MGHDK and SYGVNS. CDR3 length: 14 amino acids. V shed 8 bases and J shed 7 bases, with 17 bases lying between them. For the CDR3, the DNA is TGTGCCAGCGGGCCGGGTGCGGGTTACGGGGAGCTGTTTTTT. It encodes CASGPGAGYGELFF.

This clone was seen a handful of times. The rearrangement joins TRBV30 to TRBJ1-1; 7 nucleotides agree with TRBD1. This CDR3 region has 13 residues. CDR1 and CDR2 from the germline V gene are GTSNPN and SVGIG (reference sequence). The trim removed 5 bases at V and 7 bases at J, leaving 10 bases unmatched. This CDR3 reads CAWVTGDRNEAFF. In DNA, the CDR3 is TGTGCCTGGGTTACAGGGGACAGAAATGAAGCTTTCTTT.

The CDR3 loop reads CASRSRLAGADTQYF. The CDR3 DNA is TGTGCCAGCAGATCGAGACTAGCGGGAGCAGATACGCAGTATTTT. The chain has TRBV5-4 and TRBJ2-3, with 12 bases fitting TRBD2. CDR3 size: 15 residues. Germline V lookup: CDR1 SGHNT, CDR2 YYREEE (reference sequence). V was clipped by 5 bases and J by 4 bases; unmatched bases: 5.

The rearrangement links TRBV5-6 to TRBJ2-1; D may be TRBD2 (6 bases). CDR3 length: 15 amino acids. CDR1 is SGHDT and CDR2 is YYEEEE in the germline V gene. The V gene lost 1 base and the J gene lost 0 bases, with 8 bases spanning the gap. The CDR3 protein is CASSLWTTSYNEQFF. CDR3 nucleotide sequence: TGTGCCAGCAGCTTGTGGACTACCTCCTACAATGAGCAGTTCTTC.